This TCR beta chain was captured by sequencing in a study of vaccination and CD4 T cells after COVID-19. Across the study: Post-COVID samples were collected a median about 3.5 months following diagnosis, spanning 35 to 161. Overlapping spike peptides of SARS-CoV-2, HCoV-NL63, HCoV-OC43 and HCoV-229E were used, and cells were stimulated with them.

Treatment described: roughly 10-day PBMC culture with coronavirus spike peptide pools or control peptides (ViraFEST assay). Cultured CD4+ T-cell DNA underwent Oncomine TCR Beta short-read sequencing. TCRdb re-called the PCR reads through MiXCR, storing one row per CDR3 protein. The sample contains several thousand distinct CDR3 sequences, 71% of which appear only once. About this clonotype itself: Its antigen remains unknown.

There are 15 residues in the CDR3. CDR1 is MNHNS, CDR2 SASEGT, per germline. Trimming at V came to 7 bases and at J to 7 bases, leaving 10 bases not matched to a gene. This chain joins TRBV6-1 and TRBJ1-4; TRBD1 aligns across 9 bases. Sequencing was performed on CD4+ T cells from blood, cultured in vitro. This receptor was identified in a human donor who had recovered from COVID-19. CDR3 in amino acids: CASMVTGGRGEKLFF. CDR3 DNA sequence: TGTGCCAGCATGGTAACAGGGGGCAGGGGTGAAAAACTGTTTTTT.